This T cell receptor beta chain was captured in a study of CD8+ T cells in alopecia areata. The sample's treatment: oral pan-JAK inhibitor, 5-10 mg twice daily. Following RNA extraction, reverse transcription yielded cDNA that acted as the sequencing template. TCRdb's copy holds only in-frame clones and misses some; the assay was immunoSEQ multiplex PCR. This sample has approximately 140,000 clones, with 80% to 90% found just once. Trimming removed 1 base at V and 2 bases at J, with 7 bases between. The CDR3 length is 14 residues. Germline V CDR1 and CDR2: SGHDT, YYEEEE. The chain recombines TRBV5-6 with TRBJ1-5; a possible D gene is TRBD1 (5 bases). The sequencing here drew on CD8+ T cells sorted from blood, taken at week 4, from a patient treated with tofacitinib. The sequence was obtained from a human donor with alopecia areata. The CDR3 loop reads CASSLSQGNQPQHF. The CDR3 nucleotides read TGTGCCAGCAGCTTGTCACAGGGCAATCAGCCCCAGCATTTT.